Each of the 31 T cell receptor beta chains below was sequenced from the same sample in a study of naive and memory T cell subsets. Two oligonucleotides, mixed equimolar, formed the beta constant-region primer covering TRBC1 and TRBC2. The ligated cDNA underwent four PCR rounds using SP2 and nested alpha and beta constant-region primers. TCRdb passed the UMI-ligation and nested PCR reads through MiXCR, listing each CDR3 protein once. The sample consists of about 1,400 distinct CDR3 sequences, roughly 7.4% of them appearing once. The material sequenced was CD8+ TEMRA cells from blood. Documented subset: effector memory re-expressing CD45RA, CD45RA+ CD27-. These receptors were obtained from a human donor in good health.

This clonotype was picked up many times. Written as DNA, the CDR3 is TGTGCCACCAGCATAACCGGGACACCCAACACCGGGGAGCTGTTTTTT. As protein: CATSITGTPNTGELFF. The chain uses TRBV15 and TRBJ2-2, with TRBD1 as a possible D gene (6 bases). Looked up from germline, CDR1 is LNHNV and CDR2 is YYDKDF (reference sequence). Deletions cut 4 bases from V and 2 bases from J, with 14 bases between. CDR3 size: 16 residues.

The table lists this clonotype with a few counts. The chain carries TRBV2 and TRBJ1-1; D unresolved. The V end lost 4 bases, the J end lost 3 bases, and 15 bases lay between the germline ends. The CDR3 spans 15 residues. Germline CDR1 is SNHLY and CDR2 is FYNNEI. The CDR3 spells CASSAAVVVDTEAFF. In DNA form, the CDR3 reads TGTGCCAGCAGTGCGGCGGTGGTAGTGGACACTGAAGCTTTCTTT.

V and J are TRBV6-1 and TRBJ2-6, with no clear D. V lost 1 base, J lost 0 bases, and 4 bases lay in between. This CDR3 is built from 15 residues. CDR1 is MNHNS and CDR2 is SASEGT in the germline V gene. The CDR3 loop reads CASSEEHSGANVLTF. CDR3 DNA sequence: TGTGCCAGCAGTGAAGAACACTCTGGGGCCAACGTCCTGACTTTC.

A note on this clonotype: At one of its ends the junction is not consistent with the germline gene, which may arise from a read error. The chain recombines TRBV2 with TRBJ2-2; the D gene is possibly TRBD2 (5 bases). The germline V gene has CDR1 SNHLY and CDR2 FYNNEI. The CDR3 totals 15 residues. The CDR3 reads CASSELWGALAGELF. The CDR3 nucleotides read TGTGCCAGCAGTGAATTGTGGGGAGCCTTGGCCGGGGAGCTTTTT.

The chain links TRBV30 to TRBJ2-1, with 10 bases that match TRBD2. This CDR3 is 19 amino acids long. Germline lookup yields CDR1 GTSNPN and CDR2 SVGIG (reference sequence). Trimming took 3 bases from V and 1 from J; bases not matched to a gene: 15. The CDR3 sequence is CAWRHWEGAGGPSYNEQFF. For the CDR3, the DNA is TGTGCCTGGAGACACTGGGAGGGAGCGGGAGGGCCGTCCTACAATGAGCAGTTCTTC.

This sequence joins TRBV2 and TRBJ2-1, with TRBD2 matching 8 bases. V was pared by 2 bases and J by 3 bases, with 3 bases of the junction left unmatched. The CDR3 runs to 15 residues. Per the germline V gene, CDR1 is SNHLY and CDR2 is FYNNEI. The CDR3 DNA is TGTGCCAGCAGTGAAAGCGGGAGTATCTACAATGAGCAGTTCTTC. This codes for CASSESGSIYNEQFF.

This clonotype has only a few counts. The chain has TRBV14 and TRBJ2-7, with a weak D call TRBD1 (5 bases). The ends were cut back, 0 bases at V and 6 bases at J, with 9 bases in the middle. The germline gives CDR1 SGHDN, CDR2 FVKESK. The CDR3 covers 13 residues. The CDR3, as DNA: TGTGCCAGCAGCCAAGAATTGGGGCCCGAGCAGTACTTC. Its translation: CASSQELGPEQYF.

The sample holds a few counts of this clonotype. V and J are TRBV6-1 and TRBJ1-4, with a possible D match to TRBD1 (6 bases). The CDR3 covers 14 residues. Looked up from germline, CDR1 is MNHNS and CDR2 is SASEGT. With 3 bases removed from V and 8 bases from J, the gap between germline ends came to 13 bases. The CDR3 here is CASSDRGIMEKLFF. Written as DNA, the CDR3 is TGTGCCAGCAGTGACAGGGGTATAATGGAAAAACTGTTTTTT.

This clonotype has ten or more counts. V usage is TRBV19 and J usage is TRBJ2-7; a possible D gene is TRBD1 (5 bases). CDR1 is LNHDA, CDR2 SQIVND, per germline (reference sequence). The germline V and J ends were trimmed by 3 bases and 0 bases, with 6 bases remaining between them. The length of the CDR3 is 13 residues. The CDR3 sequence: CASSIRDSYEQYF. CDR3 sequence (DNA): TGTGCCAGTAGTATCAGGGACTCCTACGAGCAGTACTTC.

This clonotype was observed many times. The chain joins TRBV24-1 to TRBJ2-1, with 12 bases identical to TRBD2. Losses at the gene ends were 4 bases for V and 9 bases for J; bases not matched to a gene: 3. The CDR3 has 14 residues. Germline CDR1 and CDR2: KGHDR and SFDVKD. This CDR3 reads CATSEASGRGEQFF. The CDR3 DNA is TGTGCCACCAGTGAGGCTAGCGGGAGGGGTGAGCAGTTCTTC.

This chain connects TRBV4-2 to TRBJ2-7; 7 bases map to TRBD1. CDR3 length equals 14 residues. Per germline, CDR1 LGHNA and CDR2 YNFKEQ. Unmatched junction bases numbered 4, after V lost 1 base and J lost 4 bases. The CDR3 protein is CASSQGTGRYEQYF. The CDR3 DNA reads as TGTGCCAGCAGCCAAGGGACAGGACGATACGAGCAGTACTTC.

This clonotype was counted many times. The V call is TRBV28, the J call TRBJ2-7; 9 bases fit TRBD2. This CDR3 is built from 15 residues. Germline CDR1 MDHEN, CDR2 SYDVKM. Trimming at V came to 2 bases and at J to 5 bases, leaving 7 bases not matched to a gene. The CDR3 is CASSLLAGGSHEQYF. CDR3 sequence (DNA): TGTGCCAGCAGTTTACTGGCGGGAGGGAGCCACGAGCAGTACTTC. The variable domain in full, completed from reference TRBV28 and TRBJ2-7, reads DVKVTQSSRYLVKRTGEKVFLECVQDMDHENMFWYRQDPGLGLRLIYFSYDVKMKEKGDIPEGYSVSREKKERFSLILESASTNQTSMYLCASSLLAGGSHEQYFGPGTRLTVT.

At least ten counts were recorded for this clonotype. The rearrangement uses TRBV6-5 and TRBJ1-3, with TRBD1 as a possible D gene (5 bases). Between the trimmed V and J ends, which lost 7 bases and 2 bases, there was a span of 12 bases. The CDR3 is made up of 14 amino acids. Germline assignment: CDR1 MNHEY and CDR2 SVGAGI. The DNA of the CDR3 is TGTGCCAGCACCTCCGGGACTCCTGGAAACACCATATATTTT. Encoded protein: CASTSGTPGNTIYF.

The table lists this clonotype with many counts. The chain links TRBV19 to TRBJ2-2, with a tentative D call TRBD2 (6 bases). Per germline, CDR1 LNHDA and CDR2 SQIVND (reference sequence). V was shortened by 3 bases and J by 4 bases, with 9 bases between the two germline ends. The CDR3 sequence is 14 residues long. DNA for the CDR3: TGTGCCAGTAGTATTGGTAGCGGCACCGGGGAGCTGTTTTTT. It specifies CASSIGSGTGELFF.

The table lists this clonotype with a few counts. The rearrangement joins TRBV20-1 to TRBJ2-1; the D gene is possibly TRBD2 (5 bases). CDR3 length: 11 amino acids. Trimming removed 4 bases from V and 8 bases from J, with 9 bases in between. CDR1 is DFQATT and CDR2 is SNEGSKA in the germline V gene (reference sequence). CDR3 region: CSAIRGYEQFF. The CDR3 DNA sequence: TGCAGTGCTATTCGCGGGTATGAGCAGTTCTTC.

This clonotype was observed many times. This chain connects TRBV12-3 or TRBV12-4 to TRBJ1-5; the D gene is possibly TRBD1 (5 bases). Between the trimmed V and J ends, which lost 3 bases and 5 bases, there was a span of 23 bases. This CDR3 is 18 amino acids long. The CDR3 reads CASSFYLQDYRGDQPQHF. The CDR3 DNA sequence: TGTGCCAGCAGTTTCTACCTGCAGGACTATAGGGGAGATCAGCCCCAGCATTTT.

This clonotype is judged medium-sized. The rearrangement uses TRBV6-4 and TRBJ2-2; TRBD2 matches at 9 bases. The CDR3 runs to 15 residues. Germline CDR1 and CDR2: MRHNA and SNTAGT. V dropped 5 bases and J dropped 4; count of bases not matched to a gene: 5. CDR3 nucleotide sequence: TGTGCCAGCAGTCTGGCGGGAGGGAGCACCGGGGAGCTGTTTTTT. It encodes CASSLAGGSTGELFF.

In this sample, this clonotype turned up a few times. The chain has TRBV6-5 and TRBJ2-5, with D possibly being TRBD1 or TRBD2 (5 bases each). The germline gives CDR1 MNHEY, CDR2 SVGAGI. V was shortened by 8 bases and J by 3 bases, with 13 bases between the two germline ends. This CDR3 spans 13 amino acids. The CDR3 DNA follows: TGTGCCAGCTCCGTTTTGGGGGAAGAGACCCAGTACTTC. Translated, it gives CASSVLGEETQYF.

This clonotype was observed a few times. V gene TRBV6-5 combines with J gene TRBJ2-7, with 7 bases fitting TRBD1. Germline-derived CDR1 and CDR2 are MNHEY and SVGAGI. This CDR3 region has 13 residues. J gave up 2 bases and V 8 bases, and 6 bases lay outside the gene matches. The chain's CDR3 is CASSDQGAYEQYF. The CDR3, as DNA: TGTGCCAGCTCTGATCAGGGGGCCTACGAGCAGTACTTC.

This clonotype is deemed medium-sized. The V and J genes are TRBV7-9 and TRBJ2-7; weak D call: TRBD1 (5 bases). In germline, CDR1 is SEHNR, CDR2 FQNEAQ (reference sequence). Trimming took 0 bases from V and 5 from J, leaving 17 bases between them. The CDR3 runs to 16 residues. The CDR3 is CASSLAAGQRANEQYF. The CDR3 DNA sequence: TGTGCCAGCAGCTTAGCCGCAGGACAAAGGGCCAACGAGCAGTACTTC.

This clonotype has ten or more counts. This sequence joins TRBV20-1 and TRBJ1-1; possible D gene TRBD1, 5 bases. CDR3 length equals 14 residues. V was cut by 0 bases and J by 3 bases, with 11 bases left in between. CDR1 and CDR2 (germline): DFQATT, SNEGSKA (reference sequence). This CDR3 is CSARDGGSDTEAFF. The CDR3 DNA reads as TGCAGTGCTAGAGATGGGGGTTCTGACACTGAAGCTTTCTTT.

This clonotype was observed a few times. The chain uses TRBV30 and TRBJ2-2; D gene uncertain. This CDR3 contains 10 residues. Trimming took off 5 bases at V and 5 bases at J, with 3 bases between the two ends. Per germline, CDR1 GTSNPN and CDR2 SVGIG (reference sequence). The CDR3 DNA reads as TGTGCCTGGGGGACCGGGGAGCTGTTTTTT. Residues: CAWGTGELFF.

This clonotype was counted a few times. The rearrangement links TRBV10-3 to TRBJ1-1; D is unclear. Germline V gives CDR1 ENHRY, CDR2 SYGVKD. The CDR3 has 13 amino acids. With 2 bases removed from V and 5 bases from J, the gap between germline ends came to 9 bases. The CDR3 region is CAISEGDGTEAFF. CDR3 nucleotides: TGTGCCATCAGTGAGGGGGATGGGACTGAAGCTTTCTTT.

Within the sample, this clonotype is hyperexpanded (1% or more). The chain combines TRBV2 with TRBJ2-2, with a tentative D call TRBD2 (5 bases). The V and J ends lost 2 bases and 6 bases respectively, with 16 bases between them. CDR3 size: 16 residues. Germline CDR1 reads SNHLY; CDR2 reads FYNNEI. The CDR3 is CASSELWGALAGELFF. The CDR3 nucleotides are TGTGCCAGCAGTGAATTGTGGGGAGCCTTGGCCGGGGAGCTGTTTTTT.

This clonotype was recorded at least ten times. The J gene is TRBJ2-3, the V gene TRBV7-2; 7 bases are a match to TRBD2. CDR3 length: 15 residues. Germline CDR1 and CDR2: SGHTA and FQGNSA. The ends lost 6 bases at V and 2 bases at J; junction bases unmatched: 8. The CDR3 region has the DNA TGTGCCAGCAGTCGGGGGGTAGATTCCACAGATACGCAGTATTTT. It encodes CASSRGVDSTDTQYF.

At least ten counts were recorded for this clonotype. V and J are TRBV6-5 and TRBJ1-4, with 10 bases aligning to TRBD1. The ends lost 5 bases at V and 6 bases at J; junction bases unmatched: 12. Per germline, CDR1 MNHEY and CDR2 SVGAGI. The CDR3 is made up of 17 amino acids. The CDR3: CASSPRGTGDWDEKLFF. The CDR3 DNA sequence: TGTGCCAGCAGTCCACGGGGGACAGGGGATTGGGATGAAAAACTGTTTTTT.

This clonotype was detected ten times or more. The chain recombines TRBV6-4 with TRBJ1-1; D may be TRBD1 (5 bases). Germline V gives CDR1 MRHNA, CDR2 SNTAGT. This CDR3 spans 13 amino acids. V was shortened by 4 bases and J by 4 bases, with 10 bases between the two germline ends. As DNA, the CDR3 is TGTGCCAGCAGTGTACAGGCGAGCACTGAAGCTTTCTTT. It yields the protein CASSVQASTEAFF.

This clonotype was seen a few times. The chain carries TRBV7-9 and TRBJ2-1; D unresolved. This CDR3 is 12 amino acids long. Germline CDR1 SEHNR, CDR2 FQNEAQ (reference sequence). The V gene lost 1 base and the J gene lost 6 bases, with 4 bases spanning the gap. CDR3 protein: CASSLGLNEQFF. The DNA for the CDR3 is TGTGCCAGCAGCTTAGGTCTCAATGAGCAGTTCTTC.

This clonotype was seen more than once but under ten times. This chain uses TRBV7-9 with TRBJ2-7, with D unresolved. The CDR3 has 11 residues. In germline, CDR1 is SEHNR, CDR2 FQNEAQ (reference sequence). Trimming took off 2 bases at V and 5 bases at J, with 4 bases between the two ends. CDR3 in amino acids: CASSLFHEQYF. The CDR3 DNA reads as TGTGCCAGCAGCTTATTCCACGAGCAGTACTTC.

The chain joins TRBV28 to TRBJ2-1; D ambiguous. V was trimmed by 2 bases and J by 4 bases, leaving 9 bases between them. Germline V CDR1 and CDR2: MDHEN, SYDVKM. The CDR3 is 14 amino acids. Written as DNA, the CDR3 is TGTGCCAGCAGTTTAAGCCAGCCGTACAATGAGCAGTTCTTC. The encoded protein is CASSLSQPYNEQFF.

This clonotype was counted many times. CDR3 coding DNA: TGTGCCAGCAGCCCGTTCCCGGGACAGGGGCCTCAAGAGACCCAGTACTTC. Translating gives CASSPFPGQGPQETQYF. The chain is built from TRBV3-1 and TRBJ2-5; 10 bases are a match to TRBD1. CDR3 length: 17 amino acids. V shed 4 bases, J shed 2 bases, and the junction held 10 bases outside the gene matches. Germline V lookup: CDR1 LGHDT, CDR2 YNNKEL (reference sequence).